In this sample, the clone carrying this T cell receptor beta chain turned up a few times. Its antigen is not identified. This CDR3 has 14 residues. Germline V lookup: CDR1 SEHNR, CDR2 FQNEAQ (reference sequence). Trimming took off 4 bases at V and 4 bases at J, with 11 bases between the two ends. With iRepertoire HTBI primers and Arm-PCR of CDR3 regions, TCR beta libraries were built. Using its own MiXCR run on the multiplex PCR reads, TCRdb lists one record per CDR3 protein. The table has more than 300,000 distinct CDR3 sequences, around a fifth seen once. Time point reported: persistent/refractory GD, antithyroid drugs over 5 years with positive TRAb. Generation of the TCR library employed RNA extracted from PBMCs. The record originates from a study of regulatory T cells in long-lasting Graves disease. On the study more broadly: Patients met the persistent Graves' disease definition after over 5 years of antithyroid drugs with positive TSH receptor antibodies.

Study-level results: When disease was persistent, TRBV28, TRBJ1-2 and TRBJ2-5 were the favored segments.

V is TRBV7-9 and J is TRBJ1-5; no reliable D call. This TCR came from a female donor with Graves disease. Here the sequenced sample was peripheral blood mononuclear cells (PBMCs), taken when the disease was refractory, from a patient treated with antithyroid drugs. CDR3 protein: CASSSRTSNQPQHF. CDR3 nucleotides: TGTGCCAGCAGCTCACGGACCTCGAATCAGCCCCAGCATTTT.